This TCR beta chain was profiled in a study of blood T cell repertoires in COVID-19. TCRdb's table, derived via immunoSEQ multiplex PCR, lists solely in-frame clones and lacks some. The profile shows a few hundred thousand clones, less than 90% of them singletons. V gave up 2 bases and J gave up 9 bases; unmatched junction bases: 17. The CDR3 runs 19 residues. The germline CDR1 and CDR2 sequences are SNHLY and FYNNEI. Adults between roughly 18 and 89 years of age took part from 24 US areas. The clonotype comes from a woman aged 50 to 65 who had recovered from COVID-19. The sequencing sample was made of PBMCs or T cells enriched from blood (not recorded which). The J gene is TRBJ2-4, the V gene TRBV2; 12 positions agree with TRBD1. CDR3 nucleotides: TGTGCCAGCAGTGAACCGAGATTGGGGACAGGGGGCTTTTCGTCCATTCAGTACTTC. This sequence encodes CASSEPRLGTGGFSSIQYF.